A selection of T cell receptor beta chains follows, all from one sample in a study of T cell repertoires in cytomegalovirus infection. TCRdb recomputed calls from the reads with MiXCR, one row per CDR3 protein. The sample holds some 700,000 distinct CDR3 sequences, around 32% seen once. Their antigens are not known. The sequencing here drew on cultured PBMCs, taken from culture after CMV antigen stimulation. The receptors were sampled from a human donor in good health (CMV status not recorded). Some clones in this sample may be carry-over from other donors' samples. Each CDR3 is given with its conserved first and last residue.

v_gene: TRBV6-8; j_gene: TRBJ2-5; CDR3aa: CASSDGGDQETQYF
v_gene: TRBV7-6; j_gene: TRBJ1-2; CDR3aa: CASSPQTKLLDGRVYGYTF
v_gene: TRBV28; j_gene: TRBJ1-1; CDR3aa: CASSLFIGRDTEAFF
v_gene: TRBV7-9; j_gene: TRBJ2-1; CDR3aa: CASSFGRGNYNEQFF
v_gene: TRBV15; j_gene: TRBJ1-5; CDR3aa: CATSRVDQPQHF
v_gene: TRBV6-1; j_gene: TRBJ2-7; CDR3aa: CASSGRGSSSYEQYF
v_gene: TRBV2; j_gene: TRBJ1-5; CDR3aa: CASSDGLLDSNQPQHF
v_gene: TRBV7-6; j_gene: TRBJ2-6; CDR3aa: CASSRGVSGANVLTF
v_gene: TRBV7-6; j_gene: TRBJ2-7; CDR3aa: CASSSMGREGKRYEQYF
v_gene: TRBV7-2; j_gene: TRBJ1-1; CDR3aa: CASSSTGGYTEAFF
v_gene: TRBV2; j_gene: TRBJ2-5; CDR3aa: CASRAGSEQETQYF
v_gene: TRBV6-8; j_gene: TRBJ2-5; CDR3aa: CASSYKGMGQETQYF
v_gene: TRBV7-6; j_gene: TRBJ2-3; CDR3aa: CASSLGWASTRDTQYF
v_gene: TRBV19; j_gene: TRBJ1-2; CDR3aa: CASRASSLGRGYTF
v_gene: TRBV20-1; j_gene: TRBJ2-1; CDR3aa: CSALGLADFYNEQFF
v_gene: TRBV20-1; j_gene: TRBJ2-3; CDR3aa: CSARVRTSSTDTQYF
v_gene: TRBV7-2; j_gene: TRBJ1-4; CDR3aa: CASSPGGRAEKLFF
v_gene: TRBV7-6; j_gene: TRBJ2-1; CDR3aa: CASGMNEQFF
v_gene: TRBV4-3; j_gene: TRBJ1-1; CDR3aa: CASSQDGGDTEAFF
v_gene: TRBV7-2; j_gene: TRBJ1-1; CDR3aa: CASSSRGGGDTEAFF
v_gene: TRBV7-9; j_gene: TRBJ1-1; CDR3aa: CASSSRDRGRVGEAFF
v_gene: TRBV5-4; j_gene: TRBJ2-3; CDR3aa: CASSLRGLAQYF
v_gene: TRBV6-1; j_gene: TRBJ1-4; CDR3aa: CASSQIGRGKLFF
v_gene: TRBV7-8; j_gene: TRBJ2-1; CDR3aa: CASSLTRTGTLISPFF
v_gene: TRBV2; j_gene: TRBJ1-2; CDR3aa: CASKSSHILHGYTF
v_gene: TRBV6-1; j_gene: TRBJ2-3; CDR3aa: CASRLQGGGTSFGTQYF
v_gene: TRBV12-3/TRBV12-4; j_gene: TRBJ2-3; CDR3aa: CASRGLAGSSSTDTQYF
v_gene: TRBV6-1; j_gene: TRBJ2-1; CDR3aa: CASSDIDSDEQFF
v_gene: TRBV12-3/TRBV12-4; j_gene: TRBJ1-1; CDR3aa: CASRADRMNTEAFF
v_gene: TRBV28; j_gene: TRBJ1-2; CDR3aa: CASITSRGGHTF
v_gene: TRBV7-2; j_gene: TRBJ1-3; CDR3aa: CASSSGQERGNTIYF
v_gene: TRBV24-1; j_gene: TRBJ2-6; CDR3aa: CATSIIQGAGANVLTF
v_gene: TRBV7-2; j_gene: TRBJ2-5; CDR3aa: CASSQIPETQYF
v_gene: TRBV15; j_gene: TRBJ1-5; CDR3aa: CATSRGVGNQPQHF
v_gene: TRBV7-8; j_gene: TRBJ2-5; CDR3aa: CASRTKKTQYF
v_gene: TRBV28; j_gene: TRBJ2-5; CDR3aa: CASVRGRFYETQYF
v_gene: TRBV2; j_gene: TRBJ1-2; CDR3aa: CASSEVENYGYTF
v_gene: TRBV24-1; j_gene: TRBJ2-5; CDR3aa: CATSRAGEETQYF
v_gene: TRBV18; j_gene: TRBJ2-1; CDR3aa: CASSPSTSGNEQFF
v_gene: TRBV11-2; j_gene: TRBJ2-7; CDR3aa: CASSLAGGRLAYEQYF
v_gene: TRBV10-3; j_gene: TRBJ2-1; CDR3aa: CAISARQGDYNEQFF
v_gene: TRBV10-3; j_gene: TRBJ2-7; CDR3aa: CATGSSAGAFYEQYF
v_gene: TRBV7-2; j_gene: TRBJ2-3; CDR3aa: CASSSVQGGVVGLDTQYF
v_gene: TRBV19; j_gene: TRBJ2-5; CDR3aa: CASSLGRTGDVETQYF
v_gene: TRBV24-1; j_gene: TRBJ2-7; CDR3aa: CATSETHRDLCEQYF
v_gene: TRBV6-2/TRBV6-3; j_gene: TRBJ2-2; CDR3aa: CASKDWGTSGSTTGELFF
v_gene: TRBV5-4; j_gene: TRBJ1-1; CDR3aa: CASSLVPNTKTEAFF
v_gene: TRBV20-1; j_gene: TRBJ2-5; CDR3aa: CSARGQGAGVHSQETQYF